This TCR beta chain was captured by sequencing in a study of blood T cell repertoires in COVID-19. About the study: Donors in the United States, Italy and Spain gave samples during acute or convalescent COVID-19.

Profiled with immunoSEQ multiplex PCR; TCRdb holds only in-frame clones, not every one. The sample has 410,000 or so clones, about nine tenths seen once. Trimming removed 4 bases from V and 7 bases from J, with 14 bases in between. CDR3 length equals 14 residues. CDR1 is LNHDA, CDR2 SQIVND, per germline (reference sequence). The sequenced material came from peripheral blood. The chain employs TRBV19 and TRBJ1-5; D is possibly TRBD1 (6 bases). This clonotype was obtained from a woman between 40 and 50 years old with COVID-19, enrolled during active disease. CDR3 in DNA: TGTGCCAGTAGTACCAACAGGGAGGGACAGCCCCAGCATTTT. This encodes CASSTNREGQPQHF.